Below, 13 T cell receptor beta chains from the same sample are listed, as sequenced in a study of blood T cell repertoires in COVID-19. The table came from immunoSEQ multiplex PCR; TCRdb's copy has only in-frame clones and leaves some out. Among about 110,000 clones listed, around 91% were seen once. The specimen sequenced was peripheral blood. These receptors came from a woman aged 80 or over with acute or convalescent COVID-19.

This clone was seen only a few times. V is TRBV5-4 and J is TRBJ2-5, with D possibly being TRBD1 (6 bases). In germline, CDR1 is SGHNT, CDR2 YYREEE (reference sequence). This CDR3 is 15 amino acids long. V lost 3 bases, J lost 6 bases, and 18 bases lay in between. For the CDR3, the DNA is TGTGCCAGCAGCTCCCAGGGGTTTGATTTGAAGACCCAGTACTTC. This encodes CASSSQGFDLKTQYF. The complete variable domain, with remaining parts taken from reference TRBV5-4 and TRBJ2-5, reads ETGVTQSPTHLIKTRGQQVTLRCSSQSGHNTVSWYQQALGQGPQFIFQYYREEENGRGNFPPRFSGLQFPNYSSELNVNALELDDSALYLCASSSQGFDLKTQYFGPGTRLLVL.

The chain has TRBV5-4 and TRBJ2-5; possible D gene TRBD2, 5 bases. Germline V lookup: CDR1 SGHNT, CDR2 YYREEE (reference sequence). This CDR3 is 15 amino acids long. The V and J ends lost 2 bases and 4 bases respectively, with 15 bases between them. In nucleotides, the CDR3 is TGTGCCAGCAGCTTCGACGGGTTCGCGGGAGAGACCCAGTACTTC. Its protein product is CASSFDGFAGETQYF.

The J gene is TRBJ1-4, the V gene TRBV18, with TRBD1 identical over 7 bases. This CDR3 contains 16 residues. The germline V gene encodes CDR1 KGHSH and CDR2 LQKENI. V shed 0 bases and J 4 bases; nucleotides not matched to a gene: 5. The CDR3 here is CASSPPRTGNNEKLFF. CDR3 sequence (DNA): TGTGCCAGCTCACCACCTAGGACAGGAAATAATGAAAAACTGTTTTTT.

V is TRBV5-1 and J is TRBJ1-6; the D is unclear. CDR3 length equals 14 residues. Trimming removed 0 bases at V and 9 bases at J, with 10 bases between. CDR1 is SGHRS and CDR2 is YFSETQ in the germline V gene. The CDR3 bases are TGCGCCAGCAGCTTGGGGCAGACTACTTCACCCCTCCACTTT. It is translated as CASSLGQTTSPLHF. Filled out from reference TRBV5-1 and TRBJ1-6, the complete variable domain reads KAGVTQTPRYLIKTRGQQVTLSCSPISGHRSVSWYQQTPGQGLQFLFEYFSETQRNKGNFPGRFSGRQFSNSRSEMNVSTLELGDSALYLCASSLGQTTSPLHFGNGTRLTVT.

The CDR3 coding sequence is TGTGCCAGCACGTTCAGGGTTTCACACGAGCAGTACTTC. Amino acid sequence: CASTFRVSHEQYF. The rearrangement links TRBV28 to TRBJ2-7; the D gene is possibly TRBD1 (5 bases). The CDR3 is 13 residues long. From germline, CDR1 is MDHEN and CDR2 SYDVKM. Trimming took off 7 bases at V and 5 bases at J, with 15 bases between the two ends.

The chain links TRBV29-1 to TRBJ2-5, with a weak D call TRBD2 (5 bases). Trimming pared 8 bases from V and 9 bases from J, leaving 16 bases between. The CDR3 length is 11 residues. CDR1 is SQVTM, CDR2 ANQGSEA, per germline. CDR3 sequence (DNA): TGCAGCACCGACCCTATCGGGGCCCAGTACTTC. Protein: CSTDPIGAQYF. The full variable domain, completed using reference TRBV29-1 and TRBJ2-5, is SAVISQKPSRDICQRGTSLTIQCQVDSQVTMMFWYRQQPGQSLTLIATANQGSEATYESGFVIDKFPISRPNLTFSTLTVSNMSPEDSSIYLCSTDPIGAQYFGPGTRLLVL.

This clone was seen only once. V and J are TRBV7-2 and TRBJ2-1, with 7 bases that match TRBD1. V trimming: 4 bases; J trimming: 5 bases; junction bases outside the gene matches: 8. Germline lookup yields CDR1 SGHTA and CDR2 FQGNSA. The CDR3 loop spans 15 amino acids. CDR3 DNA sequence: TGTGCCAGCAGCTCCTGGGGGACAGTCAACAATGAGCAGTTCTTC. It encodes CASSSWGTVNNEQFF.

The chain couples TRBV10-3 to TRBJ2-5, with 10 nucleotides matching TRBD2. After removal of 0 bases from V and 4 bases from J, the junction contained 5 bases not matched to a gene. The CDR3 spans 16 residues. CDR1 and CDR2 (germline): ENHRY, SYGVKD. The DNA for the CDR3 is TGTGCCATCAGTGAGTCGATACTAGCGGGGCGAGAGACCCAGTACTTC. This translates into CAISESILAGRETQYF.

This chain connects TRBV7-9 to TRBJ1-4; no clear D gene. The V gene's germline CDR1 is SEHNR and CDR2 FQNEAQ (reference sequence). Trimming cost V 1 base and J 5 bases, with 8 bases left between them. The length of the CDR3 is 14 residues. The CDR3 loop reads CASSLGRLNEKLFF. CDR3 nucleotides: TGTGCCAGCAGCTTAGGCAGGTTGAATGAAAAACTGTTTTTT.

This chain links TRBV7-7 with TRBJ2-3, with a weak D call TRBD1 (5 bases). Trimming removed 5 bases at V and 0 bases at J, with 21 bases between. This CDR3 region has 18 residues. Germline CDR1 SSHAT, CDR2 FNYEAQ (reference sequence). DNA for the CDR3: TGTGCCAGCAGCAACCCTAAGGGGCAGGCGACTAGCACAGATACGCAGTATTTT. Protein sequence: CASSNPKGQATSTDTQYF.

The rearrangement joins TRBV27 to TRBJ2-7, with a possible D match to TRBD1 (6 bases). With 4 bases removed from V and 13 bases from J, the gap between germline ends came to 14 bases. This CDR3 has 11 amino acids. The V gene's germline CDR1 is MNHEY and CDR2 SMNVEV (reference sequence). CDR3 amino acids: CASSSDRPTYF. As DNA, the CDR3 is TGTGCCAGCAGTTCCGACAGGCCAACATACTTC.

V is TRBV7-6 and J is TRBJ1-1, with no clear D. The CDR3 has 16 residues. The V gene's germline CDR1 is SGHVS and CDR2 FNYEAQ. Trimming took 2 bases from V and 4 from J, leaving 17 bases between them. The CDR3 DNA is TGTGCCAGCAGCTTAAGCCCAACAGTAAGTGGCACTGAAGCTTTCTTT. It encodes CASSLSPTVSGTEAFF.

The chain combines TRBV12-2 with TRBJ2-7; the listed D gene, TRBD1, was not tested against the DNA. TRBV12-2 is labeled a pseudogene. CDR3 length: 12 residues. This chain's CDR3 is CASPDRDYEQYF. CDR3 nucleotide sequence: TGTGCAAGTCCCGACAGGGACTACGAGCAGTACTTC.